This is a list of T cell receptor beta chains from one sample in a study of blood T cell repertoires in COVID-19. Generated by immunoSEQ multiplex PCR, the TCRdb table keeps only in-frame clones and is missing some. The sample carries roughly 670,000 clones, 75% to 90% recorded once. The sample was peripheral blood. The receptors originated from a woman aged 18 to 35 with acute or convalescent COVID-19. Each CDR3 is given with its conserved first and last residue. D genes are given only for firm matches. Where a row states a size, it is once, few, many or the class of an expanded clone; other rows omit it.

D	size	V	J	DNA	CDR3
NA	NA	TRBV6-1	TRBJ1-2	TGTGCCAGCAGTGAACGCGGGGCAAACTATGGCTACACCTTC	CASSERGANYGYTF
NA	NA	TRBV6-5	TRBJ1-2	TGTGCCAGCAGTTACTCCCTGGGGGGGGCTCAAGGTGGCTACACCTTC	CASSYSLGGAQGGYTF
TRBD1	NA	TRBV19	TRBJ1-5	TGTGCCACCCTAGAAACAGGGGGCGATCAGCCCCAGCATTTT	CATLETGGDQPQHF
TRBD1	NA	TRBV4-1	TRBJ2-2	TGCGCCAGCAGCCGCGGACAGGGAACGACTACCACCGGGGAGCTGTTTTTT	CASSRGQGTTTTGELFF
NA	NA	TRBV6-5	TRBJ2-2	TGTGCCAGCAGGCTACAGGAGAACACCGGGGAGCTGTTTTTT	CASRLQENTGELFF
NA	NA	TRBV5-1	TRBJ1-1	TGCGCCAGCAGCTTGAGAGACACCAAAAACACTGAAGCTTTCTTT	CASSLRDTKNTEAFF
TRBD1	NA	TRBV28	TRBJ1-2	TGTGCCAGCAGAAGCTCCAAAGGGGGCAGCTATGGCTACACCTTC	CASRSSKGGSYGYTF
NA	NA	TRBV10-3	TRBJ1-4	TGTGCCATCAGTGATGGGCTGGGTAATGAAAAACTGTTTTTT	CAISDGLGNEKLFF
NA	NA	TRBV6-5	TRBJ1-6	TGTGCCAGCTCAACAGAGAGCTCCTATAATTCACCCCTCCACTTT	CASSTESSYNSPLHF
TRBD1	NA	TRBV2	TRBJ2-4	TGTGCCAGCAGTGGACAGGGTCCCAACATTCAGTACTTC	CASSGQGPNIQYF
NA	NA	TRBV2	TRBJ1-6	TGTGCCAGCAGTGCCCCTGGGGGGTTAAATTCACCCCTCCACTTT	CASSAPGGLNSPLHF
NA	NA	TRBV24-1	TRBJ2-1	TGTGCCACCTCATGGAGCTCCTACAATGAGCAGTTCTTC	CATSWSSYNEQFF
NA	NA	TRBV6-5	TRBJ1-5	TGTGCCAGCAGAGGGGAGGGACAGCCCCAGCATTTT	CASRGEGQPQHF
TRBD1	NA	TRBV5-4	TRBJ1-6	TGTGCCAGCAGCTTGTCAGTAGGACAGGGCGGATCACCCCTCCACTTT	CASSLSVGQGGSPLHF
NA	NA	TRBV12-3/TRBV12-4	TRBJ2-7	TGTGCCAGCAGTACCGACCATCTCAGGTGGTACTTC	CASSTDHLRWYF
NA	few	TRBV21-1	TRBJ2-1	TGTGCCAGCAGCAAAGAACTCCCAAAGGGGCCGCAGTTCTTC	CASSKELPKGPQFF
NA	NA	TRBV19	TRBJ1-1	TGTGCCAGTAGTATAGCTCCGAACACTGAAGCTTTCTTT	CASSIAPNTEAFF
NA	NA	TRBV18	TRBJ1-2	TGTGCCAGCTCACCGGTAACTGACTATGGCTACACCTTC	CASSPVTDYGYTF
NA	NA	TRBV6-1	TRBJ2-7	TGTGCCAGCAGTGAAGGACAGAAATGGCAGTACTTC	CASSEGQKWQYF
NA	NA	TRBV5-4	TRBJ2-3	TGTGCCAGCAGCTTGGCGGGTAGCGCGTCCCACACAGATACGCAGTATTTT	CASSLAGSASHTDTQYF
NA	NA	TRBV5-8	TRBJ1-3	TGTGCCAGCAGCTTGTTTGTTATCTCTGGAAACACCATATATTTT	CASSLFVISGNTIYF
TRBD1	NA	TRBV29-1	TRBJ1-2	TGCAGCGCCCATAGGCAGGGGGTTGGGGGCTACACCTTC	CSAHRQGVGGYTF
NA	NA	TRBV13	TRBJ1-1	TGTGCCAGCACCCACGGGGGGGCTGGGACTGAAGCTTTCTTT	CASTHGGAGTEAFF
TRBD1	NA	TRBV5-1	TRBJ2-5	TGCGCCAGCAGCTTGGGGAGGACAGGCCGGGAGACCCAGTACTTC	CASSLGRTGRETQYF
NA	NA	TRBV30	TRBJ1-1	TGTGCCTGGGCGGGGTTAATGAACACTGAAGCTTTCTTT	CAWAGLMNTEAFF
TRBD1	NA	TRBV6-5	TRBJ1-5	TGTGCCAGCAGTCAATCACCCGGGACAGGGAATCTCTTT	CASSQSPGTGNLF
NA	NA	TRBV4-1	TRBJ1-5	TGCGCCAGCAGCCAAGATCGGGGCAATCAGCCCCAGCATTTT	CASSQDRGNQPQHF
TRBD1	NA	TRBV15	TRBJ1-2	TGTGCCACCAGCAGAGTTCTGGGACAGGGCTACACCTTC	CATSRVLGQGYTF
NA	NA	TRBV10-3	TRBJ2-7	TGTGCCATCAGTGGAAACCCCTACAGGGTTGGCGACGAGCAGTACTTC	CAISGNPYRVGDEQYF
NA	NA	TRBV5-5	TRBJ1-3	TGTGCCAGCAGAGAAAAGGGAGGGGTCTTAACTGGAAACACCATATATTTT	CASREKGGVLTGNTIYF
TRBD1	NA	TRBV11-2	TRBJ1-1	TGTGCCAGCAGCTTAGGTCTCCCGACAGGGCGCACTGAAGCTTTCTTT	CASSLGLPTGRTEAFF
NA	few	TRBV5-8	TRBJ1-1	TGTGCCAGCAGCTTGAAAGGCGGCGCCACTGAAGCTTTCTTT	CASSLKGGATEAFF
NA	NA	TRBV25-1	TRBJ1-1	TGTGCCAGCAGTAGAGGGTACACTGAAGCTTTCTTT	CASSRGYTEAFF
NA	NA	TRBV6-1	TRBJ1-1	TGTGCCAGCAGTGACCTCCTGACAGATATTTTCACTGAAGCTTTCTTT	CASSDLLTDIFTEAFF
NA	NA	TRBV5-4	TRBJ1-3	TGTGCCAGCAGCGCCCGGGGGGCAGGAAACACCATATATTTT	CASSARGAGNTIYF
NA	NA	TRBV6-4	TRBJ2-3	TGTGCCAGCAGTGACAGAGGCACAGATACGCAGTATTTT	CASSDRGTDTQYF
TRBD2	NA	TRBV5-5	TRBJ2-7	TGTGCCACCGGGACCAGATCTAGCGGGGGGCCCACCTACGAGCAGTACTTC	CATGTRSSGGPTYEQYF
NA	NA	TRBV2	TRBJ1-1	TGTGCCAGCAGTGAATTCTTGACAGGCCTGAACACTGAAGCTTTCTTT	CASSEFLTGLNTEAFF
NA	NA	TRBV3-1/TRBV3-2	TRBJ1-1	TGTGCCAGTGGGACACAAGGGACTGAAGCTTTCTTT	CASGTQGTEAFF
NA	once	TRBV9	TRBJ1-1	TGTGCCAGCACCCCAGGGGAAATGAACACTGAAGCTTTCTTT	CASTPGEMNTEAFF
NA	NA	TRBV5-8	TRBJ1-6	TGTGCCAGCAGCTTACTAGGGCCCGGACGCTTT	CASSLLGPGRF
TRBD2	NA	TRBV3-1/TRBV3-2	TRBJ2-3	TGTGCCAGCAGCCAAGACGGGACTAGCTTGGCAGATACGCAGTATTTT	CASSQDGTSLADTQYF
NA	NA	TRBV3-1/TRBV3-2	TRBJ1-5	TGTGCCAGCAGCCAAGATAGGGGAACGCTAACGCATTTT	CASSQDRGTLTHF
TRBD1	NA	TRBV5-5	TRBJ1-4	TGTGCCAGCAGCTGGGACAGGGGGCAAGCAACTAATGAAAAACTGTTTTTT	CASSWDRGQATNEKLFF
TRBD1	once	TRBV10-3	TRBJ2-1	TGTGCCATCAGTGTAAGAGGACAGGGTGACAATGAGCAGTTCTTC	CAISVRGQGDNEQFF
NA	once	TRBV27	TRBJ1-2	TGTGCCAGCAGTTTCCACAGGGTTCCCTATGGCTACACCTTC	CASSFHRVPYGYTF
TRBD1	NA	TRBV10-3	TRBJ1-1	TGTGCCATCAATAGACAGGGAAACACTGAAGCTTTCTTT	CAINRQGNTEAFF